Given below is one T cell receptor (beta chain) in context. Its antigen is undetermined. This entry comes from a study of PD-1 blockade in classical Hodgkin lymphoma. The study's findings and limits: Healthy donors were reported to have higher baseline TCR diversity than newly diagnosed patients. Baseline diversity resembling that of newly diagnosed patients was seen in complete responders.

There are 12 residues in the CDR3. Germline lookup yields CDR1 SEHNR and CDR2 FQNEAQ (reference sequence). The V gene lost 1 base and the J gene lost 1 base, with 0 bases spanning the gap. No patient escaped relapse after autologous stem cell transplantation, and brentuximab vedotin exposure varied. TCRdb keeps only in-frame clones here, not all; method: immunoSEQ multiplex PCR. The table includes around 5,000 clones, 55% to 70% detected once. Here the sequenced sample was peripheral blood mononuclear cells (PBMCs), taken at baseline. The receptor was isolated from a human donor with classical Hodgkin lymphoma. This chain links TRBV7-9 with TRBJ2-3; D is unresolved. DNA for the CDR3: TGTGCCAGCAGCTTAGGCACAGATACGCAGTATTTT. This translates into CASSLGTDTQYF. The full variable domain, its missing parts supplied by reference TRBV7-9 and TRBJ2-3, is DTGVSQNPRHKITKRGQNVTFRCDPISEHNRLYWYRQTLGQGPEFLTYFQNEAQLEKSRLLSDRFSAERPKGSFSTLEIQRTEQGDSAMYLCASSLGTDTQYFGPGTRLTVL.